This T cell receptor beta chain emerged from a study of shared clonotypes between healthy human individuals. Study conclusions and caveats: Non-shared clonotypes were found to have lower generation probabilities than the clonotypes that were shared by all four of the sorted-subset donors.

Of note for this clone: Antigen: not known.

The assay was carried out at the deep level. Using immunoSEQ multiplex PCR, the repertoire was profiled, and TCRdb retains in-frame clones only, with some absent. The repertoire holds 650,000 to 800,000 clones, roughly 72% seen once, with approximately 1.8% in the top ten. V was cut by 2 bases and J by 4 bases, with 9 bases left in between. Per germline, CDR1 GTSNPN and CDR2 SVGIG (reference sequence). The CDR3 has 12 residues. The sequence derives from a woman aged 30 to 39 in good health. The chain combines TRBV30 with TRBJ2-7; D perhaps matches TRBD1 (6 bases). Sequences were obtained from memory CD4+ T cells sorted from blood. Described subset: CD45RA-negative fraction. In DNA form, the CDR3 reads TGTGCCTGGAGTCTAGGACAGTACGAGCAGTACTTC. This sequence encodes CAWSLGQYEQYF.